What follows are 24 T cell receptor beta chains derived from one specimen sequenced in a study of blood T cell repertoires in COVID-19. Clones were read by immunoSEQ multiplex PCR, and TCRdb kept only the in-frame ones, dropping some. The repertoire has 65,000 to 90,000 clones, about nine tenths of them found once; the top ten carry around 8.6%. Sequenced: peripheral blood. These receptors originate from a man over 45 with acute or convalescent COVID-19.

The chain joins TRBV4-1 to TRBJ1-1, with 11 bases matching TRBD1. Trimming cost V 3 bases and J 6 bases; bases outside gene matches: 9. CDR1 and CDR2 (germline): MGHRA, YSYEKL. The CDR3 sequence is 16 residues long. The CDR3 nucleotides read TGCGCCAGCAGCCACGACGGACAGGGGGCGAGAGCTGAAGCTTTCTTT. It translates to CASSHDGQGARAEAFF.

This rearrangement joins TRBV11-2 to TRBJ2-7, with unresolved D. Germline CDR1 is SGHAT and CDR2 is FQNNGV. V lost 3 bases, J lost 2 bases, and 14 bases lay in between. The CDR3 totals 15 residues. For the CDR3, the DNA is TGTGCCAGCAGCTTGAGTGGTGTTAACCCCTACGAGCAGTACTTC. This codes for CASSLSGVNPYEQYF.

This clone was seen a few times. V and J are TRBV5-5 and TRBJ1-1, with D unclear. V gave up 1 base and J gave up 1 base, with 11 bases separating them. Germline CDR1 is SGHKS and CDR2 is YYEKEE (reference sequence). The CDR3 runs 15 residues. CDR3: CASSLRAGANTEAFF. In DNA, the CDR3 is TGTGCCAGCAGCTTGCGGGCGGGAGCGAACACTGAAGCTTTCTTT.

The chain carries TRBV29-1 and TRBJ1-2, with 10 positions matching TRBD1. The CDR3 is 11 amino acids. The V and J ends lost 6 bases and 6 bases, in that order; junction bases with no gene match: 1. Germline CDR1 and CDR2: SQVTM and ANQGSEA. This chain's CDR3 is CSVGTGDGYTF. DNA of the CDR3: TGCAGCGTCGGGACAGGGGATGGCTACACCTTC.

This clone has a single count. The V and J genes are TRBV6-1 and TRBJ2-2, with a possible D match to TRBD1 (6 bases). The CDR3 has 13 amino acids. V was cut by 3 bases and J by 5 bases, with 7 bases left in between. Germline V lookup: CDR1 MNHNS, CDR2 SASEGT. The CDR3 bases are TGTGCCAGCAGTGATCAGGGGACCGGGGAGCTGTTTTTT. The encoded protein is CASSDQGTGELFF.

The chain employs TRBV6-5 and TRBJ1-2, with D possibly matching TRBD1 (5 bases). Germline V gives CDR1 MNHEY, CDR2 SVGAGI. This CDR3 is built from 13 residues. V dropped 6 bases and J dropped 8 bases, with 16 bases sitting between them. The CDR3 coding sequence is TGTGCCAGCAGCCTCCCGGGGGGTAGGGGCTACACCTTC. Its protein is CASSLPGGRGYTF.

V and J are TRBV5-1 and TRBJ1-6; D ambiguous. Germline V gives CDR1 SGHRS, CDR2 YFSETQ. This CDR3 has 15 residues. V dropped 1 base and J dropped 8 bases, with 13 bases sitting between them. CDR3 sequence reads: CASSLFSEGYSPLHF. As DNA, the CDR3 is TGCGCCAGCAGCTTGTTTAGCGAGGGTTATTCACCCCTCCACTTT.

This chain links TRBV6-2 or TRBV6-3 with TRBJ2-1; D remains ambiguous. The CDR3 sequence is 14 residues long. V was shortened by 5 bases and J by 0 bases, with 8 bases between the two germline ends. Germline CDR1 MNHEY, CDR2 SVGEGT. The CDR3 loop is CASSKPSSYNEQFF. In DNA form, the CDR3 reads TGTGCCAGCAGTAAACCGAGCTCCTACAATGAGCAGTTCTTC.

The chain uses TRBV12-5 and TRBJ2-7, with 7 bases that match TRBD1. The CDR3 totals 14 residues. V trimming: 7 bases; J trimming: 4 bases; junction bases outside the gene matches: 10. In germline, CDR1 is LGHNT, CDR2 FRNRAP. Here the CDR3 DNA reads TGTGCTAGTGTAAAAGGGGGCCAATGGTACGAGCAGTACGTC. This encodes CASVKGGQWYEQYV.

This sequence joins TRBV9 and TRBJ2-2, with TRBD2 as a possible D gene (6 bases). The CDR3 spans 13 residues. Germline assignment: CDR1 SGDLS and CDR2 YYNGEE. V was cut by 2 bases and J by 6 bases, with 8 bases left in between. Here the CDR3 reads CASSVGGSGELFF. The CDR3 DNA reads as TGTGCCAGCAGCGTGGGGGGTTCCGGGGAGCTGTTTTTT.

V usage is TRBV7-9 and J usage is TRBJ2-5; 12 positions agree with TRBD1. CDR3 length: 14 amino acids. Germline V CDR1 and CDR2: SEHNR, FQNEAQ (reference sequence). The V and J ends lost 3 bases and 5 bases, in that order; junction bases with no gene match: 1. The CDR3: CASSFGTGGETQYF. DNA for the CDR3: TGTGCCAGCAGCTTTGGGACAGGGGGCGAGACCCAGTACTTC.

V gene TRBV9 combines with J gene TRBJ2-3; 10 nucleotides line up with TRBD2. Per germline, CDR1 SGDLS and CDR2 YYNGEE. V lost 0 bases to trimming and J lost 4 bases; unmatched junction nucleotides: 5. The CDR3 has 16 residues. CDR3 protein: CASSVDASGRADTQYF. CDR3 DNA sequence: TGTGCCAGCAGCGTAGACGCTAGCGGGAGAGCAGATACGCAGTATTTT.

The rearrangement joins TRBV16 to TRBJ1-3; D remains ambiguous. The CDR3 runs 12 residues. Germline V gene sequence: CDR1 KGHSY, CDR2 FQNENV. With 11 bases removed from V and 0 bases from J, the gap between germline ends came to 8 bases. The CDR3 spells CAGGGSGNTIYF. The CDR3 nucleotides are TGTGCCGGAGGTGGCTCTGGAAACACCATATATTTT. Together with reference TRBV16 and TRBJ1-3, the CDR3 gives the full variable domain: GEEVAQTPKHLVRGEGQKAKLYCAPIKGHSYVFWYQQVLKNEFKFLISFQNENVFDETGMPKERFSAKCLPNSPCSLEIQATKLEDSAVYFCAGGGSGNTIYFGEGSWLTVV.

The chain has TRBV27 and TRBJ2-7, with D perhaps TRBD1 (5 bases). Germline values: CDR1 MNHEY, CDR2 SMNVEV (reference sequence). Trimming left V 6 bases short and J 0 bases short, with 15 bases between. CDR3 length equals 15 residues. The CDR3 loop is CASSRQIQSSYEQYF. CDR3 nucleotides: TGTGCCAGCAGCAGACAGATCCAAAGCTCCTACGAGCAGTACTTC.

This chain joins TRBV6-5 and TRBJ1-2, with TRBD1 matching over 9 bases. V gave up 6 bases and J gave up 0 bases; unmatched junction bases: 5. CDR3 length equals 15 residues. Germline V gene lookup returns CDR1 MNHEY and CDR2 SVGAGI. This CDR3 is CASRPGQGANYGYTF. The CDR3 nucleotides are TGTGCCAGCAGGCCGGGACAGGGAGCTAACTATGGCTACACCTTC.

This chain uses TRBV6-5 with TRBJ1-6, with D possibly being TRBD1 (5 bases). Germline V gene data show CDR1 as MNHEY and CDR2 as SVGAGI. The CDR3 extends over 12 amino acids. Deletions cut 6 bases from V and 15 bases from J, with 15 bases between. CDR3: CASRGQGVLLHF. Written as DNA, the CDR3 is TGTGCCAGCAGGGGGCAGGGTGTCCTCCTCCACTTT.

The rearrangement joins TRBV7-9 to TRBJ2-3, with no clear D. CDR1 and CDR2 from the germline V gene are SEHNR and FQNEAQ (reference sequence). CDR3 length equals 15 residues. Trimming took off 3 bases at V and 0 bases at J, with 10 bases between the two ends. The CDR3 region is CASSFTQASTDTQYF. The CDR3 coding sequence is TGTGCCAGCAGCTTCACCCAAGCTAGCACAGATACGCAGTATTTT.

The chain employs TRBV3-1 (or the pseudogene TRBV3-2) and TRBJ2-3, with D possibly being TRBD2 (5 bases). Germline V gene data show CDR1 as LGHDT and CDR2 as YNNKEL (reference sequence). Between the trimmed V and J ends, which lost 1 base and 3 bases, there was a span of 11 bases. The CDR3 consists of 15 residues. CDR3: CASSQGRAGTDTQYF. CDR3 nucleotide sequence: TGTGCCAGCAGCCAAGGCCGGGCGGGTACAGATACGCAGTATTTT.

CDR3 nucleotide sequence: TGTGCCAGCAGTTCCCCGGGACAGGGAAGGGCTTTCTTT. It codes for CASSSPGQGRAFF. This chain links TRBV28 with TRBJ1-1, with TRBD1 matching over 9 bases. From germline, CDR1 is MDHEN and CDR2 SYDVKM. The CDR3 contains 13 residues. J lost 11 bases, V lost 4 bases, and 8 bases had no gene match.

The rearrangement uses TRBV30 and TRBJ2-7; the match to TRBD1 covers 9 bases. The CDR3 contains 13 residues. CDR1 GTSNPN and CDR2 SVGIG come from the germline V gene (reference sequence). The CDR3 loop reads CAQGTGGPYEQYF. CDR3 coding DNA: TGTGCTCAAGGAACAGGGGGCCCCTACGAGCAGTACTTC. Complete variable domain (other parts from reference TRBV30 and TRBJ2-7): SQTIHQWPATLVQPVGSPLSLECTVEGTSNPNLYWYRQAAGRGLQLLFYSVGIGQISSEVPQNLSASRPQDRQFILSSKKLLLSDSGFYLCAQGTGGPYEQYFGPGTRLTVT.

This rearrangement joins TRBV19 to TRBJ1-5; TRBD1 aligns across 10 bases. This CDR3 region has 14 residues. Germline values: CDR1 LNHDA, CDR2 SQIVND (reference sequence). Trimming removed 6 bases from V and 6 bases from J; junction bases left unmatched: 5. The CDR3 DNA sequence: TGTGCCAGTAGCACGACAGGGGGCAGTCAGCCCCAGCATTTT. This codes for CASSTTGGSQPQHF.

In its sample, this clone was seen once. The CDR3 coding sequence is TGTGCCAGCAGCCGACTAGCGGGGGGAGGGAATGAGCAGTTCTTC. Protein: CASSRLAGGGNEQFF. The chain carries TRBV5-4 and TRBJ2-1; 13 positions agree with TRBD2. Germline CDR1 SGHNT, CDR2 YYREEE (reference sequence). CDR3 length: 15 residues. The V segment lost 4 bases and the J segment 7 bases; nucleotides outside the gene matches: 5.

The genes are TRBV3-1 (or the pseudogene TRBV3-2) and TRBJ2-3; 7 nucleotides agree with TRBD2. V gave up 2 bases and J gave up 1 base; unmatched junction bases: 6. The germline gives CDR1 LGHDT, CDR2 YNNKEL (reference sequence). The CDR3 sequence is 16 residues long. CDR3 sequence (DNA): TGTGCCAGCAGCCAAAGGGCTAGCGGTCGCACAGATACGCAGTATTTT. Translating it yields CASSQRASGRTDTQYF.

The DNA of the CDR3 is TGTGCCAGCAGGGAGCCTGGAAACACCATATATTTT. Translating gives CASREPGNTIYF. The chain joins TRBV6-5 to TRBJ1-3; no definite D call. V shed 6 bases and J shed 2 bases, with 5 bases lying between them. Germline loops: CDR1 MNHEY, CDR2 SVGAGI. The CDR3 totals 12 residues.